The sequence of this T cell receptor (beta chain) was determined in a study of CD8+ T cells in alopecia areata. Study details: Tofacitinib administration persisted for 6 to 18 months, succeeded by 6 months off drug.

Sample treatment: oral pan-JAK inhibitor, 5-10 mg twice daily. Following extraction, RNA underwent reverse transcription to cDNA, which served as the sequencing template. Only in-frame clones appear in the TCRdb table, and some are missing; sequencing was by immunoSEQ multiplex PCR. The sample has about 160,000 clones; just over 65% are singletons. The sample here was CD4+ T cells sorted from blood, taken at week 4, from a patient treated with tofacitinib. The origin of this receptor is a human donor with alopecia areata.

CDR3 coding DNA: TGTGCCTGGGGACTAGCGGGGGCCACAGATACGCAGTATTTT. This sequence encodes CAWGLAGATDTQYF. The genes are TRBV30 and TRBJ2-3, with 13 bases matching TRBD2. Germline assignment: CDR1 GTSNPN and CDR2 SVGIG (reference sequence). This CDR3 has 14 residues. V shed 5 bases and J 2 bases; nucleotides not matched to a gene: 1.